This TCR beta chain emerged from a study of a mutant IDH1 vaccine in newly diagnosed glioma. Background on the study: Vaccination began 4-6 weeks post radiotherapy alone, or with temozolomide cycles. It was radiotherapy, temozolomide, or both that patients received previously, with most receiving both.

About this clone: What it binds is not known. Compared with germline, one end of the junction differs, possibly owing to a read error.

Sequencing used immunoSEQ multiplex PCR; TCRdb keeps in-frame clones, though not all of them. The table shows over 50,000 clones, with 85% to 90% occurring only once. Indicated time point: week 5, during vaccination. Mutant IDH1 20-mer peptide, at 300 ug, made up each vaccine dose, with topical imiquimod. This CDR3 is 16 amino acids long. Germline CDR1 is SSHAT and CDR2 is FNYEAQ (reference sequence). V usage is TRBV7-7 and J usage is TRBJ2-1; D may be TRBD2 (6 bases). The sample was PBMCs, taken from a glioma patient whose treatment included an IDH1 peptide vaccine. This sequence originates from a middle-aged woman with glioma. CDR3 in amino acids: CASSLGVGGNYNEQFF. The CDR3 DNA is TGTGCTAGCAGCTTAGGGGTGGGGGGTAACTACAATGAGCAGTTCTTC.